The 21 T cell receptor beta chains presented below share a single source sample, sequenced in a study of cytotoxic CD8 clonotypes in ibrutinib-treated CLL (dated by TCRdb to the early 2020s). Library preparation used the immunoSEQ multiplex PCR assay. TCRdb re-hosts the immuneACCESS table, in-frame sequences only. Its copies lack some clones; in the studies checked, an unresolved V gene accounts for under half of them, and the cause for the rest is not known. Within this sample are around 250,000 clones, with roughly 74% of them counted one time only. The ten largest make up less than 20% of the sample. Sample time point, as interpreted from the label and publication: roughly 23 months on ibrutinib. The sequencing used PBMCs, collected after 24 months of ibrutinib treatment. These receptors all come from a human donor with chronic lymphocytic leukemia.

The V and J genes are TRBV4-2 and TRBJ1-5; 7 positions agree with TRBD1. Germline CDR1 reads LGHNA; CDR2 reads YNFKEQ. The CDR3 is made up of 15 amino acids. The V gene end was trimmed by 1 base and the J gene end by 5 bases; junction bases not matched to a gene: 5. DNA for the CDR3: TGTGCCAGCAGCCAAGGACAAGGGGGCGATCAGCCCCAGCATTTT. Protein: CASSQGQGGDQPQHF.

The chain combines TRBV6-5 with TRBJ1-2, with D perhaps TRBD1 (5 bases). Germline V gene data show CDR1 as MNHEY and CDR2 as SVGAGI. V was pared by 6 bases and J by 2 bases, with 16 bases between. CDR3 size: 15 residues. CDR3 residues: CASRPPGGPNYGYTF. The CDR3 DNA reads TGTGCCAGCAGGCCACCGGGGGGTCCCAACTATGGCTACACCTTC.

This chain joins TRBV29-1 and TRBJ1-1; TRBD1 might be the D (6 bases). The germline V gene has CDR1 SQVTM and CDR2 ANQGSEA. The CDR3 runs 12 residues. The V and J ends lost 7 bases and 12 bases respectively, with 21 bases between them. CDR3 region: CSAPVRGGKTFF. DNA for the CDR3: TGCAGCGCCCCGGTCAGGGGAGGGAAAACTTTCTTT.

A few counts support this clone. The chain carries TRBV28 and TRBJ2-7; TRBD1 agrees at 11 bases. This CDR3 contains 16 residues. Germline CDR1 MDHEN, CDR2 SYDVKM. J lost 5 bases, V lost 5 bases, and 11 bases had no gene match. The CDR3 bases are TGTGCCAGCAGTAGGGACAGGGGGTGGCTCAGAAACGAGCAGTACTTC. Translated, it gives CASSRDRGWLRNEQYF.

The V call is TRBV28, the J call TRBJ1-2, with a possible D match to TRBD1 (6 bases). Germline CDR1 and CDR2: MDHEN and SYDVKM. The CDR3 is 16 residues long. V shed 5 bases and J shed 3 bases, with 19 bases lying between them. The CDR3 sequence: CASSTIPRGLDYGYTF. The CDR3 DNA sequence: TGTGCCAGCAGTACGATCCCGAGGGGGTTGGACTATGGCTACACCTTC.

The rearrangement links TRBV9 to TRBJ2-5; D not certain. The CDR3 loop spans 14 amino acids. Germline CDR1 reads SGDLS; CDR2 reads YYNGEE. Trimming cost V 0 bases and J 6 bases, with 12 bases left between them. The CDR3 reads CASSVASGSQTQYF. CDR3 coding DNA: TGTGCCAGCAGCGTAGCCTCCGGGTCCCAGACCCAGTACTTC.

The genes are TRBV5-1 and TRBJ2-3; 10 positions match TRBD2. The germline gives CDR1 SGHRS, CDR2 YFSETQ. Losses at the gene ends were 2 bases for V and 5 bases for J; bases not matched to a gene: 8. The length of the CDR3 is 16 residues. CDR3 region: CASSFGLAGAVDTQYF. DNA of the CDR3: TGCGCCAGCAGCTTTGGTCTAGCGGGAGCGGTAGATACGCAGTATTTT. The full variable domain, rest sourced from reference TRBV5-1 and TRBJ2-3, is KAGVTQTPRYLIKTRGQQVTLSCSPISGHRSVSWYQQTPGQGLQFLFEYFSETQRNKGNFPGRFSGRQFSNSRSEMNVSTLELGDSALYLCASSFGLAGAVDTQYFGPGTRLTVL.

The rearrangement uses TRBV13 and TRBJ1-5, with D unresolved. Germline V lookup: CDR1 PRHDT, CDR2 FYEKMQ (reference sequence). V was pared by 0 bases and J by 2 bases, with 14 bases between. This CDR3 is 17 amino acids long. The CDR3 here is CASSLGLRGGGNQPQHF. CDR3 bases: TGTGCCAGCAGCTTAGGTCTTCGGGGTGGTGGCAATCAGCCCCAGCATTTT. Full variable domain (rest looked up from reference TRBV13 and TRBJ1-5): AAGVIQSPRHLIKEKRETATLKCYPIPRHDTVYWYQQGPGQDPQFLISFYEKMQSDKGSIPDRFSAQQFSDYHSELNMSSLELGDSALYFCASSLGLRGGGNQPQHFGDGTRLSIL.

This clone was seen a few times. The V call is TRBV18, the J call TRBJ1-2, with 7 bases fitting TRBD1. V lost 8 bases, J lost 10 bases, and 13 bases stayed unmatched. The CDR3 runs 13 residues. CDR1 KGHSH and CDR2 LQKENI come from the germline V gene. CDR3 residues: CASETQGVDDYTF. CDR3 coding DNA: TGTGCCAGCGAAACCCAGGGGGTAGACGACTACACCTTC. Filled out from reference TRBV18 and TRBJ1-2, the complete variable domain reads NAGVMQNPRHLVRRRGQEARLRCSPMKGHSHVYWYRQLPEEGLKFMVYLQKENIIDESGMPKERFSAEFPKEGPSILRIQQVVRGDSAAYFCASETQGVDDYTFGSGTRLTVV.

The chain links TRBV27 to TRBJ1-4; D is undetermined. The CDR3 spans 14 residues. With 5 bases removed from V and 7 bases from J, the gap between germline ends came to 14 bases. Germline assignment: CDR1 MNHEY and CDR2 SMNVEV (reference sequence). CDR3 residues: CASSPNPPGEKLFF. For the CDR3, the DNA is TGTGCCAGCAGTCCCAACCCCCCCGGTGAAAAACTGTTTTTT.

The genes are TRBV6-5 and TRBJ2-7; 9 nucleotides align to TRBD1. V was pared by 0 bases and J by 5 bases, with 8 bases of the junction left unmatched. The CDR3 has 16 amino acids. The germline gives CDR1 MNHEY, CDR2 SVGAGI. The CDR3 here is CASSYSIGTGWDEQYF. The CDR3 bases are TGTGCCAGCAGTTACTCTATCGGGACAGGGTGGGACGAGCAGTACTTC.

The J gene is TRBJ2-3, the V gene TRBV10-1, with 8 bases lining up with TRBD2. The CDR3 has 12 amino acids. V lost 6 bases to trimming and J lost 13 bases; unmatched junction nucleotides: 9. Germline values: CDR1 WNHNN, CDR2 SYGVQD (reference sequence). The CDR3 loop is CASRDTSGGKYF. In nucleotides, the CDR3 is TGCGCCAGCAGAGATACTAGCGGAGGGAAGTATTTT.

In nucleotides, the CDR3 is TGTGCCAGCAGTTTAACTTTGGGGGACCGCACAGATACGCAGTATTTT. Residues: CASSLTLGDRTDTQYF. The rearrangement joins TRBV27 to TRBJ2-3; D may be TRBD1 or TRBD2 (5 bases each). Germline CDR1 MNHEY, CDR2 SMNVEV (reference sequence). V lost 2 bases to trimming and J lost 1 base, with 13 bases between them. This CDR3 comprises 16 residues.

In nucleotides, the CDR3 is TGTGCCAGTAGCCACGGACAGACTCAGCCCCAGCATTTT. This sequence encodes CASSHGQTQPQHF. This chain joins TRBV19 and TRBJ1-5; D possibly corresponds to TRBD1 (6 bases). The V gene's germline CDR1 is LNHDA and CDR2 SQIVND (reference sequence). The CDR3 totals 13 residues. With 6 bases removed from V and 6 bases from J, the gap between germline ends came to 12 bases.

V usage is TRBV9 and J usage is TRBJ2-1; a weak D match, TRBD2 (6 bases). CDR3 size: 17 residues. Trimming pared 0 bases from V and 8 bases from J, leaving 21 bases between. Looked up from germline, CDR1 is SGDLS and CDR2 is YYNGEE. The CDR3 spells CASSVESRTTKGDEQFF. The DNA for the CDR3 is TGTGCCAGCAGCGTAGAGTCCAGGACTACCAAAGGGGATGAGCAGTTCTTC.

CDR3 bases: TGTGCCAGCAGCCGGGACGGGGGGTACGAGCAGTACTTC. Amino acids: CASSRDGGYEQYF. V and J are TRBV2 and TRBJ2-7; 7 bases fit TRBD2. The germline V gene has CDR1 SNHLY and CDR2 FYNNEI. V lost 6 bases, J lost 4 bases, and 6 bases stayed unmatched. This CDR3 has 13 residues.

In this sample, this clone turned up a few times. The genes are TRBV11-3 and TRBJ1-2; TRBD1 is a possible D gene (5 bases). The ends were cut back, 1 base at V and 4 bases at J, with 7 bases in the middle. The CDR3 runs 13 residues. From germline, CDR1 is SGHNT and CDR2 YENEEA. The DNA of the CDR3 is TGTGCCAGCAGCTTAGCCCAGGGCTATGGCTACACCTTC. It encodes CASSLAQGYGYTF.

This clone was detected a few times. V gene TRBV30 combines with J gene TRBJ1-1, with D unclear. The germline V gene encodes CDR1 GTSNPN and CDR2 SVGIG (reference sequence). Trimming shortened V by 3 bases and J by 3 bases, and 17 bases separated the two germline ends. The CDR3 loop spans 15 amino acids. The CDR3 protein is CAWRDGRPPYTEAFF. CDR3 DNA: TGTGCCTGGAGGGACGGCCGCCCTCCGTACACTGAAGCTTTCTTT. Complete variable domain (other parts from reference TRBV30 and TRBJ1-1): SQTIHQWPATLVQPVGSPLSLECTVEGTSNPNLYWYRQAAGRGLQLLFYSVGIGQISSEVPQNLSASRPQDRQFILSSKKLLLSDSGFYLCAWRDGRPPYTEAFFGQGTRLTVV.

This chain connects TRBV9 to TRBJ2-1; 8 bases align to TRBD1. CDR1 and CDR2 (germline): SGDLS, YYNGEE. With 6 bases clipped from V and 2 bases from J, the junction kept 7 bases outside the gene matches. The CDR3 length is 15 residues. CDR3 amino acids: CASNGPGGPYNEQFF. The DNA of the CDR3 is TGTGCCAGCAACGGGCCAGGGGGCCCCTACAATGAGCAGTTCTTC.

V is TRBV29-1 and J is TRBJ2-7, with 7 bases identical to TRBD1. Per germline, CDR1 SQVTM and CDR2 ANQGSEA. The CDR3 is made up of 14 amino acids. The V gene end was trimmed by 6 bases and the J gene end by 3 bases; junction bases not matched to a gene: 11. This chain's CDR3 is CSVVGTAISYEQYF. The CDR3, as DNA: TGCAGCGTGGTAGGGACAGCCATAAGCTACGAGCAGTACTTC.

The gene calls are TRBV27 and TRBJ2-1; 7 nucleotides line up with TRBD1. The CDR3 sequence is 14 residues long. V lost 2 bases to trimming and J lost 4 bases; unmatched junction nucleotides: 2. Germline CDR1 and CDR2: MNHEY and SMNVEV (reference sequence). CDR3 residues: CASSLTGVYNEQFF. CDR3 nucleotide sequence: TGTGCCAGCAGTTTAACAGGGGTGTACAATGAGCAGTTCTTC.